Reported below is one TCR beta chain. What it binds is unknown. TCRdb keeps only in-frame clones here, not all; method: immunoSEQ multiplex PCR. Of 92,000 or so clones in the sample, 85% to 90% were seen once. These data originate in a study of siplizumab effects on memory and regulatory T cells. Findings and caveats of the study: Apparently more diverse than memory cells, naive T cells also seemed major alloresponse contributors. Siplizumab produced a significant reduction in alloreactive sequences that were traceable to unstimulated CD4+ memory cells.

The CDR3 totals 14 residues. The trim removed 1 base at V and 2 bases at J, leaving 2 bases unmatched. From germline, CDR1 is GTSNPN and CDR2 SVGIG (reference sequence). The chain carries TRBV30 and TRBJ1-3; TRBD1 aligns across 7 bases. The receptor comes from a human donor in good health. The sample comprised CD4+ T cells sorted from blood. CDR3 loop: CAWSAGQPGNTIYF. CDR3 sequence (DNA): TGTGCCTGGAGTGCGGGACAGCCTGGAAACACCATATATTTT.